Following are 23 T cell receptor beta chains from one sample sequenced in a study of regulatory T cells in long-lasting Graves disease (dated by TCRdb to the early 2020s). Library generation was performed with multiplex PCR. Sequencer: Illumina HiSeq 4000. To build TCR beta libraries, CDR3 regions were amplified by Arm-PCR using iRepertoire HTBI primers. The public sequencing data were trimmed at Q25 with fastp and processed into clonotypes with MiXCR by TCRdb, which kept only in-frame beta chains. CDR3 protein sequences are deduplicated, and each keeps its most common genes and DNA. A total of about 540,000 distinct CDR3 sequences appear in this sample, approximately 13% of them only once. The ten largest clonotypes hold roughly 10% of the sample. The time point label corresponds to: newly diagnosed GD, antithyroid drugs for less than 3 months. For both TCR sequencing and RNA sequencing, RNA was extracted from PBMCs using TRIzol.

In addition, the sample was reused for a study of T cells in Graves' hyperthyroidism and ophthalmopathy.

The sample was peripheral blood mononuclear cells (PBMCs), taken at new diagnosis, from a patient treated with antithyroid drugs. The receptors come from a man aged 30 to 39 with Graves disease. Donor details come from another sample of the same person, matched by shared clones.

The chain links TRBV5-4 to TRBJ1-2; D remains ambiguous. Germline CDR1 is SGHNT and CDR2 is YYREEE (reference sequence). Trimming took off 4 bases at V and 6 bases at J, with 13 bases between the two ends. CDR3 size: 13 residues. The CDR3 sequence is CASSRFASDGYTF. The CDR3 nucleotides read TGTGCCAGCAGCCGCTTTGCCTCGGATGGCTACACCTTC.

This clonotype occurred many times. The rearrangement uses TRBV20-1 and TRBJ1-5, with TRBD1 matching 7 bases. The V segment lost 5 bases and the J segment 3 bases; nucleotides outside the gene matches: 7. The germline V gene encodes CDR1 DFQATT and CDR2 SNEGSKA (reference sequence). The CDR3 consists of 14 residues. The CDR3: CSAALTGFNQPQHF. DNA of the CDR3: TGCAGTGCTGCCCTGACAGGGTTCAATCAGCCCCAGCATTTT.

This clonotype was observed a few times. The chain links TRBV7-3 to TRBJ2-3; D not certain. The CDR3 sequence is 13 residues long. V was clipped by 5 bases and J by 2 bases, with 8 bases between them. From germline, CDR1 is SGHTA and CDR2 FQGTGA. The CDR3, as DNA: TGTGCCAGCAGCGTCGTGCCCACAGATACGCAGTATTTT. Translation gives CASSVVPTDTQYF.

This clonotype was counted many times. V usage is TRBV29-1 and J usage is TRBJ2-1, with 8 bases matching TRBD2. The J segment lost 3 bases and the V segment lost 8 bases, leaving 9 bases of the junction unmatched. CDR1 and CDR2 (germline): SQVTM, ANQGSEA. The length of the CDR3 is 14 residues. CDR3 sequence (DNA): TGCAGCCCCCCGGGGAGCGGGAGCTACAATGAGCAGTTCTTC. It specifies CSPPGSGSYNEQFF.

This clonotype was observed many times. Written as DNA, the CDR3 is TGCAGCGTCACCGGGACAGAAAATAATTCACCCCTCCACTTT. Its translation is CSVTGTENNSPLHF. The chain employs TRBV29-1 and TRBJ1-6; TRBD1 matches 7 bases. The germline V gene encodes CDR1 SQVTM and CDR2 ANQGSEA. The CDR3 contains 14 residues. J gave up 5 bases and V 6 bases, and 7 bases lay outside the gene matches.

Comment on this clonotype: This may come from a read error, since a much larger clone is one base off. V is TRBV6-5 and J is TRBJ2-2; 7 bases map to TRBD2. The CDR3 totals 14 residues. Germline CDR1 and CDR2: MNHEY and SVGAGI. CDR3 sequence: CASSYQGLGGGLFF. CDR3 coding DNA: TGTGCCAGCAGTTACCAAGGATTGGGCGGGGGGCTGTTTTTT.

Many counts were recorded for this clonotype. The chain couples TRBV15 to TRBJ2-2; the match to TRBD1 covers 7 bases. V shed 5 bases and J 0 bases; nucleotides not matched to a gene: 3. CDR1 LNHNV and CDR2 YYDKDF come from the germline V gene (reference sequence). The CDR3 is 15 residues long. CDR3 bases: TGTGCCACCAGCCGACAGGGCACGAACACCGGGGAGCTGTTTTTT. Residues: CATSRQGTNTGELFF.

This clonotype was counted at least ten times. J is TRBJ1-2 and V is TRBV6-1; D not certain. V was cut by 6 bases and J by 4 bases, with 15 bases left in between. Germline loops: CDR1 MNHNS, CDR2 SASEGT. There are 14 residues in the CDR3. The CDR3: CASRPGSTPYGYTF. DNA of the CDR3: TGTGCCAGCAGACCGGGTTCTACTCCCTATGGCTACACCTTC.

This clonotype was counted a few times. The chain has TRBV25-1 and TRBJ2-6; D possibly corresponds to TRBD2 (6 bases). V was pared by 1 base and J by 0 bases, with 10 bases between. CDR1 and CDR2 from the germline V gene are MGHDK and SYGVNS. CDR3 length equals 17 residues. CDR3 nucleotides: TGTGCCAGCAGTGAATTTGGCGGGGACTCTGGGGCCAACGTCCTGACTTTC. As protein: CASSEFGGDSGANVLTF.

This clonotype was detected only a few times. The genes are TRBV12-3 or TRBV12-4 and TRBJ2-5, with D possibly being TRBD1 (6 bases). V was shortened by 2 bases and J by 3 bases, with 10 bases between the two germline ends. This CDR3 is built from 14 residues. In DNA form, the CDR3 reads TGTGCCAGCAGTTTATGGGCAGGGGAAGAGACCCAGTACTTC. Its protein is CASSLWAGEETQYF.

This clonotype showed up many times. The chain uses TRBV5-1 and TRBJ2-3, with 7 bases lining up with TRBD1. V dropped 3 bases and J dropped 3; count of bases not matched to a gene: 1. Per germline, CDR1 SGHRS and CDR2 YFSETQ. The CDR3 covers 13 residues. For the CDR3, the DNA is TGCGCCAGCAGCTCACAGGGGACAGATACGCAGTATTTT. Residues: CASSSQGTDTQYF.

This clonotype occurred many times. CDR3 DNA: TGTGCCAGCAGTTTTAAGGCAGGGGGGTATCAGCCCCAGCATTTT. It is translated as CASSFKAGGYQPQHF. This chain connects TRBV12-3 or TRBV12-4 to TRBJ1-5; 7 positions match TRBD1. The CDR3 runs 15 residues. Trimming took 3 bases from V and 5 from J; bases not matched to a gene: 7.

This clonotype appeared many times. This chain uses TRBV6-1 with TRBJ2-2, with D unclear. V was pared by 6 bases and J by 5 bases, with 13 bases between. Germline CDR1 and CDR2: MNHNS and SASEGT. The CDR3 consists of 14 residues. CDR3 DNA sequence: TGTGCCAGCAGCCCCTTATGGGGAACCGGGGAGCTGTTTTTT. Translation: CASSPLWGTGELFF.

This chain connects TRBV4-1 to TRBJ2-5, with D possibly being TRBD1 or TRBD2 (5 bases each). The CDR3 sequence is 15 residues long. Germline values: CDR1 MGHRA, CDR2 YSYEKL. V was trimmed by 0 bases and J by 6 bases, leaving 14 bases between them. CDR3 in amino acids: CASSQDWGMEQTQYF. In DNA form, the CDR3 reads TGCGCCAGCAGCCAAGATTGGGGGATGGAGCAGACCCAGTACTTC.

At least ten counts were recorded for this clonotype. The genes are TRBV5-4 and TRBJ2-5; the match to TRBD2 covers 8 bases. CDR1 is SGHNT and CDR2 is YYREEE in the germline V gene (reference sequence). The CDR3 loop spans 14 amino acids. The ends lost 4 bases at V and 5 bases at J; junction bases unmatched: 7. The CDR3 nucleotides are TGTGCCAGCAGCCGAGCGGGGGCGGGGGAGACCCAGTACTTC. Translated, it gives CASSRAGAGETQYF.

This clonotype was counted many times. The CDR3 nucleotides read TGTGCCAGCAGCTTTACCGGAAGGGGACCATATGGCTACACCTTC. Its translation: CASSFTGRGPYGYTF. This rearrangement joins TRBV7-2 to TRBJ1-2, with D perhaps TRBD1 (5 bases). The CDR3 totals 15 residues. Trimming removed 3 bases from V and 5 bases from J, with 16 bases in between. CDR1 is SGHTA and CDR2 is FQGNSA in the germline V gene.

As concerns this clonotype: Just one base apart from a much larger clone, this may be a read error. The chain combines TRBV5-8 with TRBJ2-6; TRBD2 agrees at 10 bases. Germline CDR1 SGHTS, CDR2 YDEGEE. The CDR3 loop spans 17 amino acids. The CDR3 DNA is TGTGCCAGGGGACTTAGCGGGAGGAGATCTGGGGCCAACGTCCTGATTTTC. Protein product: CARGLSGRRSGANVLIF.

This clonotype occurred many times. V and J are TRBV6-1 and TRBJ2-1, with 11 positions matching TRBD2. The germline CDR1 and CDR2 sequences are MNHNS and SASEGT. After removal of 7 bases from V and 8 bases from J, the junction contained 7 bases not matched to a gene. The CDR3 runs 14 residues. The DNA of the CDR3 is TGTGCCAGCACCACTAGCGGGAGCATCCATGAGCAGTTCTTC. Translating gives CASTTSGSIHEQFF.

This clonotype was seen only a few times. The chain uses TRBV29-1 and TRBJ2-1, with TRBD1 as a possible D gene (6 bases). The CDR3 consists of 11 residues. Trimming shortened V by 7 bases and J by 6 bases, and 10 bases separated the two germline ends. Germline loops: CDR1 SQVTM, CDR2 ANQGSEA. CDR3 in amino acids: CSALGGNEQFF. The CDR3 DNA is TGCAGCGCCTTAGGGGGCAATGAGCAGTTCTTC.

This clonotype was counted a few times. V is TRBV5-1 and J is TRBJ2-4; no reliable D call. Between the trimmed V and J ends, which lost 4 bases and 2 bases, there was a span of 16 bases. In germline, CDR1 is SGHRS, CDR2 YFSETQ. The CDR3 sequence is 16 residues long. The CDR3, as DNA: TGCGCCAGCAGCCGCGGCCCGATAGAGACCAAAAACATTCAGTACTTC. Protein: CASSRGPIETKNIQYF.

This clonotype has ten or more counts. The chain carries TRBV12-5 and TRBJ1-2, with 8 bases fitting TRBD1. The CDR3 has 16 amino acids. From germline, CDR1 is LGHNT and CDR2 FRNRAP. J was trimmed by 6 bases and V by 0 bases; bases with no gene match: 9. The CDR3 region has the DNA TGTGCTAGTGGTTTGGTTCCTAGGGGACAGGCCAATGGCTACACCTTC. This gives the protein CASGLVPRGQANGYTF.

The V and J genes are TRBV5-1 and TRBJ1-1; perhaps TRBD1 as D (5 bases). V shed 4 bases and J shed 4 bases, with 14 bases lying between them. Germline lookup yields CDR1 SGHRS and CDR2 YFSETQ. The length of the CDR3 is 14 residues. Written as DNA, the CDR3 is TGCGCCAGCAGCCCCAGGGCGGGAGGCACTGAAGCTTTCTTT. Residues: CASSPRAGGTEAFF.

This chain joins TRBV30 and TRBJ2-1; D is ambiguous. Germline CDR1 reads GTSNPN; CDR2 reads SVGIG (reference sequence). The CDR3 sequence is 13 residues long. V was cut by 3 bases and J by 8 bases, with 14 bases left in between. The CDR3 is CAWSPTLSDEQFF. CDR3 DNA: TGTGCCTGGAGCCCCACCCTCAGCGATGAGCAGTTCTTC.